This entry lists 19 T cell receptor beta chains sequenced from one sample in a study of cytomegalovirus exposure and HLA in healthy donors. Primers: 60 Vbeta forward and 13 Jbeta reverse. The repertoire was sequenced with immunoSEQ multiplex PCR; TCRdb's copy has only in-frame clones and lacks some. The listing records around 130,000 clones. Sequencing was carried out using PBMCs. These TCRs come from a middle-aged woman in good health and CMV-seronegative.

This chain joins TRBV2 and TRBJ1-1, with a tentative D call TRBD1 (6 bases). The CDR3 totals 12 residues. Trimming pared 6 bases from V and 10 bases from J, leaving 15 bases between. Germline V gene data show CDR1 as SNHLY and CDR2 as FYNNEI. CDR3: CASRGTSSRAFF. DNA of the CDR3: TGTGCCAGCAGAGGGACATCATCAAGAGCTTTCTTT.

The chain has TRBV5-4 and TRBJ2-2; 9 positions agree with TRBD2. After removal of 9 bases from V and 7 bases from J, the junction contained 10 bases not matched to a gene. Germline lookup yields CDR1 SGHNT and CDR2 YYREEE (reference sequence). The CDR3 is 14 residues long. DNA for the CDR3: TGTGCCACCCATAGCGGGGGTAAAAACGGGGAGCTGTTTTTT. The encoded protein is CATHSGGKNGELFF.

The chain recombines TRBV7-3 with TRBJ2-2; 10 bases fit TRBD1. V lost 5 bases, J lost 3 bases, and 3 bases stayed unmatched. Germline V CDR1 and CDR2: SGHTA, FQGTGA. The CDR3 sequence is 15 residues long. CDR3 sequence reads: CASSPGTGDTGELFF. The CDR3 nucleotides are TGTGCCAGCAGCCCCGGGACAGGGGACACCGGGGAGCTGTTTTTT.

V is TRBV10-2 and J is TRBJ2-3; 13 bases are shared with TRBD2. Trimming took 4 bases from V and 4 from J; bases not matched to a gene: 2. The CDR3 loop spans 15 amino acids. Germline loops: CDR1 WSHSY, CDR2 SAAADI. The CDR3 nucleotides read TGCGCCAGCAGTGGGACTAGCGGGGGTGCAGATACGCAGTATTTT. This translates into CASSGTSGGADTQYF.

The chain carries TRBV28 and TRBJ2-7, with D possibly matching TRBD1 (6 bases). Germline values: CDR1 MDHEN, CDR2 SYDVKM. The CDR3 consists of 12 residues. V lost 7 bases, J lost 4 bases, and 11 bases lay in between. As DNA, the CDR3 is TGTGCCAGCACCTTAAGGGGGTACGAGCAGTACGTC. Encoded protein: CASTLRGYEQYV.

The chain has TRBV29-1 and TRBJ1-1; D unclear. The CDR3 totals 14 residues. Germline V gives CDR1 SQVTM, CDR2 ANQGSEA. Trimming stripped 4 bases from V and 5 bases from J, with 17 bases between. CDR3 protein: CSVGLGGQLTEAFF. The CDR3 DNA follows: TGCAGCGTTGGGCTAGGTGGCCAGCTTACTGAAGCTTTCTTT. Together with reference TRBV29-1 and TRBJ1-1, the CDR3 gives the full variable domain: SAVISQKPSRDICQRGTSLTIQCQVDSQVTMMFWYRQQPGQSLTLIATANQGSEATYESGFVIDKFPISRPNLTFSTLTVSNMSPEDSSIYLCSVGLGGQLTEAFFGQGTRLTVV.

This chain links TRBV5-6 with TRBJ1-4, with D possibly being TRBD1 (6 bases). Germline CDR1 is SGHDT and CDR2 is YYEEEE. This CDR3 is built from 16 residues. V shed 3 bases and J shed 5 bases, with 17 bases lying between them. Here the CDR3 DNA reads TGTGCCAGCAGCTCCCCCGTCGGGGGGCTCAATGAAAAACTGTTTTTT. Its protein product is CASSSPVGGLNEKLFF.

As regards this clone: This CDR3 fails to terminate in the conserved phenylalanine or tryptophan, so it likely reflects a read error. The chain has TRBV7-3 and TRBJ1-1; the D gene is possibly TRBD1 (5 bases). Trimming removed 1 base at V and 5 bases at J, with 17 bases between. Germline CDR1 and CDR2: SGHTA and FQGTGA. The CDR3 runs to 16 residues. The CDR3 DNA reads TGTGCCAGCAGCTTAAAATTGTGGGGGGAGGTTACTGAAGCTTTCTCT. The encoded protein is CASSLKLWGEVTEAFS.

V and J are TRBV7-3 and TRBJ1-2; weak D call: TRBD1 (5 bases). Trimming removed 0 bases at V and 2 bases at J, with 7 bases between. The CDR3 sequence is 14 residues long. Germline loops: CDR1 SGHTA, CDR2 FQGTGA. CDR3 DNA: TGTGCCAGCAGCTTAACCCCAGGGAACTATGGCTACACCTTC. Translated, it gives CASSLTPGNYGYTF. Filled out from reference TRBV7-3 and TRBJ1-2, the complete variable domain reads GAGVSQTPSNKVTEKGKYVELRCDPISGHTALYWYRQSLGQGPEFLIYFQGTGAADDSGLPNDRFFAVRPEGSVSTLKIQRTERGDSAVYLCASSLTPGNYGYTFGSGTRLTVV.

The rearrangement joins TRBV27 to TRBJ1-4; perhaps TRBD1 as D (6 bases). The germline V gene encodes CDR1 MNHEY and CDR2 SMNVEV (reference sequence). The CDR3 sequence is 16 residues long. The V and J ends lost 0 bases and 8 bases respectively, with 16 bases between them. CDR3 DNA: TGTGCCAGCAGTTTATCGAAGAACAGGGTGGAGGAAAAACTGTTTTTT. Translated: CASSLSKNRVEEKLFF.

This chain links TRBV7-9 with TRBJ1-4; TRBD1 might be the D (6 bases). The CDR3 spans 14 residues. Germline V gene data show CDR1 as SEHNR and CDR2 as FQNEAQ (reference sequence). Trimming left V 5 bases short and J 8 bases short, with 15 bases between. The CDR3 reads CASSLWDIQEKLFF. Written as DNA, the CDR3 is TGTGCCAGCAGCCTATGGGACATTCAAGAAAAACTGTTTTTT.

The V and J genes are TRBV28 and TRBJ1-1; TRBD1 aligns across 8 bases. This CDR3 spans 15 amino acids. From germline, CDR1 is MDHEN and CDR2 SYDVKM. The junction had 4 bases not matched to a gene; V was cut back by 3 bases and J by 1 base. The CDR3 DNA reads TGTGCCAGCAGTTTCCCCGGGACAGGGAACACTGAAGCTTTCTTT. As protein: CASSFPGTGNTEAFF.

The genes are TRBV27 and TRBJ2-7; TRBD1 matches 10 bases. Trimming removed 3 bases from V and 6 bases from J; junction bases left unmatched: 8. The CDR3 is 15 residues long. Germline values: CDR1 MNHEY, CDR2 SMNVEV (reference sequence). As DNA, the CDR3 is TGTGCCAGCAGTTTGTGGGACAGGGGTCGGAGCGAGCAGTACTTC. Amino acids: CASSLWDRGRSEQYF.

This chain connects TRBV5-1 to TRBJ1-1, with D maybe TRBD1 (5 bases). With 0 bases removed from V and 6 bases from J, the gap between germline ends came to 15 bases. CDR3 length equals 15 residues. The germline V gene has CDR1 SGHRS and CDR2 YFSETQ. As DNA, the CDR3 is TGCGCCAGCAGCTTGGTCGACGGCGGGGGTGCTGAAGCTTTCTTT. Its translation: CASSLVDGGGAEAFF.

This chain uses TRBV5-1 with TRBJ1-2; D gene ambiguous. The length of the CDR3 is 16 residues. From germline, CDR1 is SGHRS and CDR2 YFSETQ. The germline V and J ends were trimmed by 0 bases and 6 bases, with 18 bases remaining between them. The DNA of the CDR3 is TGCGCCAGCAGCTTGGGGTCACTCCGGGAGAGGGATGGCTACACCTTC. The encoded protein is CASSLGSLRERDGYTF. The full variable domain, completed using reference TRBV5-1 and TRBJ1-2, is KAGVTQTPRYLIKTRGQQVTLSCSPISGHRSVSWYQQTPGQGLQFLFEYFSETQRNKGNFPGRFSGRQFSNSRSEMNVSTLELGDSALYLCASSLGSLRERDGYTFGSGTRLTVV.

The CDR3 coding sequence is TGTGCCAGCAGGGCACAGATGAACACTGAAGCTTTCTTT. Protein sequence: CASRAQMNTEAFF. The chain links TRBV28 to TRBJ1-1; D is undetermined. CDR3 length equals 13 residues. The germline V gene has CDR1 MDHEN and CDR2 SYDVKM. The V end lost 6 bases, the J end lost 0 bases, and 8 bases lay between the germline ends.

The CDR3 protein is CATSRDRRQGVPISYNEQFF. DNA for the CDR3: TGTGCCACCAGCAGAGATCGACGGCAGGGGGTACCTATCTCCTACAATGAGCAGTTCTTC. The V call is TRBV15, the J call TRBJ2-1; TRBD1 agrees at 7 bases. Germline V gene lookup returns CDR1 LNHNV and CDR2 YYDKDF (reference sequence). J gave up 0 bases and V 0 bases, and 14 bases lay outside the gene matches. The CDR3 spans 20 residues.

The V and J genes are TRBV11-2 and TRBJ2-1; TRBD1 matches at 7 bases. J lost 2 bases, V lost 5 bases, and 6 bases had no gene match. The CDR3 runs 15 residues. The germline CDR1 and CDR2 sequences are SGHAT and FQNNGV. CDR3 sequence (DNA): TGTGCCAGCAGCCCGAGGCAGGGGGCCTACAATGAGCAGTTCTTC. As protein: CASSPRQGAYNEQFF.

This chain connects TRBV28 to TRBJ2-5; 8 nucleotides agree with TRBD1. V shed 5 bases and J 4 bases; nucleotides not matched to a gene: 3. The CDR3 totals 13 residues. Per germline, CDR1 MDHEN and CDR2 SYDVKM. CDR3 residues: CASSITGGETQYF. CDR3 DNA sequence: TGTGCCAGCAGTATAACAGGGGGAGAGACCCAGTACTTC.